This T cell receptor beta chain was sequenced during a study of shared clonotypes between healthy human individuals. Sequencing was at deep level. Only in-frame clones appear in the TCRdb table, and some are missing; sequencing was by immunoSEQ multiplex PCR. Of approximately 1.4 million clones listed, approximately 98% were seen once; the top ten hold roughly 0.42%. Germline V CDR1 and CDR2: KGHSH, LQKENI. V lost 6 bases and J lost 2, with 14 bases in between. The CDR3 spans 15 residues. Source material: naive CD4+ T cells sorted from blood. Subset noted: CD45RA+ positively selected. The genes are TRBV18 and TRBJ2-1, with D uncertain. This TCR derives from a young man in good health. The CDR3 DNA reads as TGTGCCAGCTCGTCCGGGCCCGGAACCTACAATGAGCAGTTCTTC. Amino acid sequence: CASSSGPGTYNEQFF.